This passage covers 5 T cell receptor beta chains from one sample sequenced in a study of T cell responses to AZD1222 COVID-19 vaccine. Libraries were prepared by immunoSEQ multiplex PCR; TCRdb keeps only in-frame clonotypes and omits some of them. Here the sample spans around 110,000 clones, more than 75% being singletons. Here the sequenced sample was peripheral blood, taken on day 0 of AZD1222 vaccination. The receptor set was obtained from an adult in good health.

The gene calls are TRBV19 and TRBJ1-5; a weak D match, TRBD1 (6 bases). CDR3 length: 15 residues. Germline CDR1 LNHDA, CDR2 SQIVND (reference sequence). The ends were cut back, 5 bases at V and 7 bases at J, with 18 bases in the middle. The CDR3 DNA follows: TGTGCCAGTAGTTCCAGGGGTCTTGGCGAGCAGCCCCAGCATTTT. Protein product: CASSSRGLGEQPQHF.

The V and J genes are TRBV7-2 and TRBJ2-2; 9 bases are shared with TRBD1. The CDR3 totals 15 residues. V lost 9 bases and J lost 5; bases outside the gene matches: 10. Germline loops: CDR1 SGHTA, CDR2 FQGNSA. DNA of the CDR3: TGTGCCAGTAAACAGGGGGCGCGGGGGACCGGGGAGCTGTTTTTT. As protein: CASKQGARGTGELFF.

Here the CDR3 reads CATSREGGANTEAFF. The CDR3 DNA follows: TGTGCCACCAGCAGAGAAGGAGGTGCGAACACTGAAGCTTTCTTT. The chain carries TRBV15 and TRBJ1-1, with no clear D. Germline V gene data show CDR1 as LNHNV and CDR2 as YYDKDF (reference sequence). This CDR3 is 15 amino acids long. V was pared by 0 bases and J by 1 base, with 9 bases between. Full variable domain (outside the CDR3, taken from reference TRBV15 and TRBJ1-1): DAMVIQNPRYQVTQFGKPVTLSCSQTLNHNVMYWYQQKSSQAPKLLFHYYDKDFNNEADTPDNFQSRRPNTSFCFLDIRSPGLGDTAMYLCATSREGGANTEAFFGQGTRLTVV.

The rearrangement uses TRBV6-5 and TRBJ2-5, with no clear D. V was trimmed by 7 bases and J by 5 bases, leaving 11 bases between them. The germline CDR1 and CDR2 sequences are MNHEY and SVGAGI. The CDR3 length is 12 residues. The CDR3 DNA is TGTGCCAGCAAATCGTCTGGGGAGACCCAGTACTTC. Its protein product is CASKSSGETQYF.

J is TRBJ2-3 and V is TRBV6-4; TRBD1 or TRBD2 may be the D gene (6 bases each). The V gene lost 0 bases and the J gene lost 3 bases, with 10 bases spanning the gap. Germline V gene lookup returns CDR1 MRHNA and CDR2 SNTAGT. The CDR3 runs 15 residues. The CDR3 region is CASSDSGGATDTQYF. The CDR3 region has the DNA TGTGCCAGCAGTGACTCGGGGGGCGCAACAGATACGCAGTATTTT.